This T cell receptor (beta chain) was obtained from a study of Graves' ophthalmopathy and Graves' hyperthyroidism. For the study at large: Peripheral blood was gathered at first diagnosis, ahead of any treatment whatsoever. Study-level points and caveats: For predicting ophthalmopathy progression, the model had roughly 70% sensitivity and roughly 77% specificity. Sensitivity reached approximately 88% and specificity almost 83% for a 13-signature model separating ophthalmopathy from stable hyperthyroidism.

In the case of this clonotype: Its specificity is unknown.

Using RNA transcripts, the TCR beta CDR3 regions were amplified. First-round RT-PCR relied on HTBI primers, and a second-round multiplex PCR came next. Using its own MiXCR run on the multiplex PCR reads, TCRdb lists one record per CDR3 protein. The data contain some 390,000 distinct CDR3 sequences, approximately 16% of them singletons. The source material was peripheral blood. This TCR was recovered from a woman younger than 30 with Graves' ophthalmopathy.

The CDR3 sequence: CASSYQGPGSSNQPQHF. In DNA form, the CDR3 reads TGTGCCAGCAGTTACCAGGGACCAGGGTCGAGCAATCAGCCCCAGCATTTT. The rearrangement links TRBV6-2 or TRBV6-3 to TRBJ1-5; possible D gene TRBD1, 5 bases. CDR1 and CDR2 from the germline V gene are MNHEY and SVGEGT. The CDR3 has 17 amino acids. Trimming removed 2 bases at V and 1 base at J, with 15 bases between.